This TCR beta chain was recorded in a study of blood T cell repertoires in COVID-19. Study-wide context: Acute-phase and convalescent COVID-19 samples originated in the United States, Italy and Spain.

Under the authors' procedure: Amplified reference gene primers provided the basis for estimating nucleated cell counts. Sequencing was performed with immunoSEQ multiplex PCR; in TCRdb, only in-frame clones are kept and a portion is missing. From that table come the V and J calls and clone size; the DNA was used to work out D and trimming. Counted here are just over 150,000 clones, approximately 86% occurring once; the ten biggest clones make up 7%. V lost 1 base and J 3 bases, leaving 9 bases between the germline ends. Germline CDR1 is SGHTA and CDR2 is FQGTGA. The CDR3 has 15 residues. This receptor was obtained from a woman aged 40 to 50 with COVID-19, enrolled during active disease. This chain links TRBV7-3 with TRBJ2-2; a possible D gene is TRBD1 (5 bases). The sequencing sample was made of peripheral blood. The CDR3 DNA reads as TGTGCCAGCAGCTTAAATGTGGGGCACACCGGGGAGCTGTTTTTT. As protein: CASSLNVGHTGELFF.